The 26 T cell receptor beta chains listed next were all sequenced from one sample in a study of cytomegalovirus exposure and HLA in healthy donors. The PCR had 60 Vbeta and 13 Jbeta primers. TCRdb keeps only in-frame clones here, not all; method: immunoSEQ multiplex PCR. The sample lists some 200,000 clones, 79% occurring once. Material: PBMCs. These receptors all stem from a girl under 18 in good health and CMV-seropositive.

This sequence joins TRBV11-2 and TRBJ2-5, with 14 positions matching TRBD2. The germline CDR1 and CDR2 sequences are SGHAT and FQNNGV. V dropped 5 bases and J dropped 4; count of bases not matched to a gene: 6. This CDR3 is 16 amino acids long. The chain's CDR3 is CASSQSGLAGGETQYF. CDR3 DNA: TGTGCCAGCAGCCAATCTGGACTAGCGGGGGGAGAGACCCAGTACTTC. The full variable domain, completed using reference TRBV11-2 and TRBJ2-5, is EAGVAQSPRYKIIEKRQSVAFWCNPISGHATLYWYQQILGQGPKLLIQFQNNGVVDDSQLPKDRFSAERLKGVDSTLKIQPAKLEDSAVYLCASSQSGLAGGETQYFGPGTRLLVL.

DNA of the CDR3: TGTGCCAGCAGTTGGACAGGGGTGGTGAATTCACCCCTCCACTTT. Translating it yields CASSWTGVVNSPLHF. The V gene is TRBV27, the J gene TRBJ1-6, with 9 positions matching TRBD1. The CDR3 is 15 residues long. V gave up 4 bases and J gave up 7 bases; unmatched junction bases: 5. The germline CDR1 and CDR2 sequences are MNHEY and SMNVEV (reference sequence).

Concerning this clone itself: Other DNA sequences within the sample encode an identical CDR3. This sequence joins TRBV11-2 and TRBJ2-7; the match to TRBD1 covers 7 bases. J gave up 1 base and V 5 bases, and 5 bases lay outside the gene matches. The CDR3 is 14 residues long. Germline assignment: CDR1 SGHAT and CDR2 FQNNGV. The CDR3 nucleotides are TGTGCCAGCAGCACAGGGGCCCGTTCCTACGAGCAGTACTTC. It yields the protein CASSTGARSYEQYF. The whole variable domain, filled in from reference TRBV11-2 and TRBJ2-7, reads EAGVAQSPRYKIIEKRQSVAFWCNPISGHATLYWYQQILGQGPKLLIQFQNNGVVDDSQLPKDRFSAERLKGVDSTLKIQPAKLEDSAVYLCASSTGARSYEQYFGPGTRLTVT.

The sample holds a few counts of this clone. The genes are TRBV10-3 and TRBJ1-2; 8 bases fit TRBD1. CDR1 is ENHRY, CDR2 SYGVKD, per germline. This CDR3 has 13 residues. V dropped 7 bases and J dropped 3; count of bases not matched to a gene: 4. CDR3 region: CAITDRVDYGYTF. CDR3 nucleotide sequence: TGTGCCATCACGGACAGGGTTGACTATGGCTACACCTTC.

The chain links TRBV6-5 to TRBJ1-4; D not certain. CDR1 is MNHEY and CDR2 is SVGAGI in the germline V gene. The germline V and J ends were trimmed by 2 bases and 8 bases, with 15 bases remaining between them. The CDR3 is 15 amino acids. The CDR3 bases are TGTGCCAGCAGTTACACTTCGGGTTTTAAGGAAAAACTGTTTTTT. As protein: CASSYTSGFKEKLFF.

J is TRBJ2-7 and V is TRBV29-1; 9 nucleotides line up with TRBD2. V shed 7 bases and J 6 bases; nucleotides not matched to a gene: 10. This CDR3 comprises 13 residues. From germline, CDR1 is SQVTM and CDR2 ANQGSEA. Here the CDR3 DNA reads TGCAGCGCCGTCGTGGGCGGGGGGGGCGAGCAGTACTTC. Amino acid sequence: CSAVVGGGGEQYF.

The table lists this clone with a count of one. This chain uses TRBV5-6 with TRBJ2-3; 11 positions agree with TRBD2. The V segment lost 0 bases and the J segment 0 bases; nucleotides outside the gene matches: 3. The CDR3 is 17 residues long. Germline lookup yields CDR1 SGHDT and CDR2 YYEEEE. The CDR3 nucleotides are TGTGCCAGCAGCTTGGAGGGACTAGCGGCTAGCACAGATACGCAGTATTTT. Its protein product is CASSLEGLAASTDTQYF.

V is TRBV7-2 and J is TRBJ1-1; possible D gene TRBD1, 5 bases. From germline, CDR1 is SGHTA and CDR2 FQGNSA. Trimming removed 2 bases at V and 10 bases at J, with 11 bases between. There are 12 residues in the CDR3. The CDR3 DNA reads TGTGCCAGCAGCTTATCGGGGGGAGTAGCTTTCTTT. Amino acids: CASSLSGGVAFF. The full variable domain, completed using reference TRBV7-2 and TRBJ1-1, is GAGVSQSPSNKVTEKGKDVELRCDPISGHTALYWYRQSLGQGLEFLIYFQGNSAPDKSGLPSDRFSAERTGGSVSTLTIQRTQQEDSAVYLCASSLSGGVAFFGQGTRLTVV.

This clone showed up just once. The CDR3 DNA follows: TGTGCCAGTACCGTGACAGGGGATAATTCACCCCTCCACTTT. The encoded protein is CASTVTGDNSPLHF. V and J are TRBV19 and TRBJ1-6, with 8 nucleotides matching TRBD1. In germline, CDR1 is LNHDA, CDR2 SQIVND (reference sequence). The CDR3 has 14 amino acids. V trimming: 7 bases; J trimming: 5 bases; junction bases outside the gene matches: 4. Combining the CDR3 with reference TRBV19 and TRBJ1-6 gives the whole variable domain DGGITQSPKYLFRKEGQNVTLSCEQNLNHDAMYWYRQDPGQGLRLIYYSQIVNDFQKGDIAEGYSVSREKKESFPLTVTSAQKNPTAFYLCASTVTGDNSPLHFGNGTRLTVT.

The CDR3 DNA reads as TGTGCCAGCAGTGGACGACTAGCGGGGGGGCACACCGGGGAGCTGTTTTTT. Its protein is CASSGRLAGGHTGELFF. The J gene is TRBJ2-2, the V gene TRBV25-1; 14 positions agree with TRBD2. Germline loops: CDR1 MGHDK, CDR2 SYGVNS. This CDR3 region has 17 residues. The V gene end was trimmed by 4 bases and the J gene end by 3 bases; junction bases not matched to a gene: 4.

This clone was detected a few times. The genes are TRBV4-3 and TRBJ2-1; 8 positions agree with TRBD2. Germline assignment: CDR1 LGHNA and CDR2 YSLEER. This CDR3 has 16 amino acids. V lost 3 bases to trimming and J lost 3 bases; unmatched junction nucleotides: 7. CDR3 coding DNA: TGCGCCAGCAGCCACGCCGGTAGCGGGGACTACAATGAGCAGTTCTTC. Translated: CASSHAGSGDYNEQFF.

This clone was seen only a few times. CDR3 nucleotide sequence: TGTGCCAGCAGCTTGGACCCGGGACTTTTCACAGATACGCAGTATTTT. Its translation is CASSLDPGLFTDTQYF. The chain combines TRBV5-5 with TRBJ2-3, with D perhaps TRBD2 (6 bases). V was cut by 0 bases and J by 2 bases, with 13 bases left in between. The CDR3 is 16 residues long. CDR1 and CDR2 from the germline V gene are SGHKS and YYEKEE (reference sequence).

CDR3 DNA sequence: TGCGCCAGCAGCCAGCTAGCGGGGGCCCAAGAGACCCAGTACTTC. Its protein is CASSQLAGAQETQYF. V is TRBV4-1 and J is TRBJ2-5, with 10 bases aligning to TRBD2. With V trimmed by 3 bases and J by 1 base, 2 bases remained unmatched. There are 15 residues in the CDR3. Germline V CDR1 and CDR2: MGHRA, YSYEKL.

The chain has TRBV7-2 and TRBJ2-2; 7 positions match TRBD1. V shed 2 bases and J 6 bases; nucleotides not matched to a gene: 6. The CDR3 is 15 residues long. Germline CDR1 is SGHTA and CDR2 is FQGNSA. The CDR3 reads CASSLRQGFAGELFF. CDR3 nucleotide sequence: TGTGCCAGCAGCTTACGACAGGGTTTCGCCGGGGAGCTGTTTTTT.

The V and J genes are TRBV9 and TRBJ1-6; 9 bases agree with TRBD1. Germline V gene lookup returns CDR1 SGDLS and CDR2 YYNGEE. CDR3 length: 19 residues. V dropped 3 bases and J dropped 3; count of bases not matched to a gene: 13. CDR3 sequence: CASSADAGTGYLYNSPLHF. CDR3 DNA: TGTGCCAGCAGCGCAGACGCCGGGACAGGGTACCTCTATAATTCACCCCTCCACTTT.

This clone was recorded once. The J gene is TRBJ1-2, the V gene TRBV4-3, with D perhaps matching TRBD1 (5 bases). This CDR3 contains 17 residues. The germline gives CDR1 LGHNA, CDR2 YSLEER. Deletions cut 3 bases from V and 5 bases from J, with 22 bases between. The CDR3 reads CASSQGVSSGGVYGYTF. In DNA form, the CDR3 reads TGCGCCAGCAGCCAGGGGGTTAGTTCAGGAGGGGTATATGGCTACACCTTC.

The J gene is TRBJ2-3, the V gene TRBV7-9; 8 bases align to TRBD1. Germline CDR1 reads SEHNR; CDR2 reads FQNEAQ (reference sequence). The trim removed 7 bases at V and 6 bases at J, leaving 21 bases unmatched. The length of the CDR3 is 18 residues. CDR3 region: CASTEPGQGAEGMDTQYF. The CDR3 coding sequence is TGTGCCAGCACCGAACCTGGGCAGGGGGCGGAAGGTATGGATACGCAGTATTTT.

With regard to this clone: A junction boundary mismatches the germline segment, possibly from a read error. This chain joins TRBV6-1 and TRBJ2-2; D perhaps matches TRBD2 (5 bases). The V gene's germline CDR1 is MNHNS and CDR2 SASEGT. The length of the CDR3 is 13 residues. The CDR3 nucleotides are TGTGCCAGCAGTGAATATCTGACCGGGGAGCCGTTTTTT. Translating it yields CASSEYLTGEPFF.

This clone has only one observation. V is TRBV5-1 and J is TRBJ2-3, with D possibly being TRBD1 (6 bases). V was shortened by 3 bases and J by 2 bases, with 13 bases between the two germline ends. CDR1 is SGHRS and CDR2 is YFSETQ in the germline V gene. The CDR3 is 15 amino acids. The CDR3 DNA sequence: TGCGCCAGCAGCTCGAACACAGGGTCCACAGATACGCAGTATTTT. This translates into CASSSNTGSTDTQYF.

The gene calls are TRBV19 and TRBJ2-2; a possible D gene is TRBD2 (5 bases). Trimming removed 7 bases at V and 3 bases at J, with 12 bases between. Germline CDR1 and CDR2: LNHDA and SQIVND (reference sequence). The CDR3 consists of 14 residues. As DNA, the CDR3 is TGTGCCAGTACCCAGCCCGGGGACACCGGGGAGCTGTTTTTT. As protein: CASTQPGDTGELFF.

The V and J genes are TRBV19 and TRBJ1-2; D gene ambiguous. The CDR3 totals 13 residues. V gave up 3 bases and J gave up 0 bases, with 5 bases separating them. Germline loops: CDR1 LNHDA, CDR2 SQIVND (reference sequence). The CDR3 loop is CASSIYANYGYTF. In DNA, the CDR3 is TGTGCCAGTAGTATCTACGCTAACTATGGCTACACCTTC.

As DNA, the CDR3 is TGTTCCCGACCAACACCCTACGGGGGTAACTACGAGCAGTACTTC. It specifies CSRPTPYGGNYEQYF. V usage is TRBV12-2 and J usage is TRBJ2-5; the table's D call, TRBD2, has no DNA check behind it. TRBJ2-7 explains the end of the DNA better; the J call may be wrong. TRBV12-2 is a documented pseudogene. This CDR3 has 15 residues.

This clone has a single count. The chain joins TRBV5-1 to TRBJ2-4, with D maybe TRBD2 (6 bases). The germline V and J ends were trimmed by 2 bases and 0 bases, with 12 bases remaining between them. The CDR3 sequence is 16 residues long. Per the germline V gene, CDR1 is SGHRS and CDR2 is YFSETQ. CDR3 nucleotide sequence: TGCGCCAGCAGCTTCATCGGGGGTTTAGCCAAAAACATTCAGTACTTC. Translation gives CASSFIGGLAKNIQYF.

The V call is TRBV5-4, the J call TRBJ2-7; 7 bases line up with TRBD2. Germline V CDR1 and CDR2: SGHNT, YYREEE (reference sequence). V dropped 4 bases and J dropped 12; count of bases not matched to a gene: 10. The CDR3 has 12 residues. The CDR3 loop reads CASSLRGEARYF. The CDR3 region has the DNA TGTGCCAGCAGCCTACGGGGGGAAGCACGGTACTTC.

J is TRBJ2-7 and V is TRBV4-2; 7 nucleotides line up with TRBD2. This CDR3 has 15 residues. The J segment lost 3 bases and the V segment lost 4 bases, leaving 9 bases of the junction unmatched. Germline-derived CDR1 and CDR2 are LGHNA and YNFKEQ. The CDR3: CASSPGRGVFYEQYF. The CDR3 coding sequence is TGTGCCAGCAGCCCGGGGAGGGGAGTCTTCTACGAGCAGTACTTC.

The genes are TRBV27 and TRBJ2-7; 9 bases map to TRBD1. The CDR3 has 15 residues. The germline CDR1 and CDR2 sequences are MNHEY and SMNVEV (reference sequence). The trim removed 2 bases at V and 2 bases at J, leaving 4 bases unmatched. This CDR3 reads CASSLQTGGPYEQYF. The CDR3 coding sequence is TGTGCCAGCAGTTTACAGACAGGGGGGCCCTACGAGCAGTACTTC.